The entry below gives a single TCR beta chain sequence along with its context. This entry belongs to a study of blood T cell repertoires in COVID-19. About the study: Nucleic acid was either cDNA or gDNA, and it came from T cells, B-cell-depleted T cells, or PBMCs.

The CDR3 runs to 12 residues. From germline, CDR1 is SNHLY and CDR2 FYNNEI. Trimming left V 5 bases short and J 8 bases short, with 10 bases between. Data came from immunoSEQ multiplex PCR; TCRdb stores just in-frame clones and leaves some out. Altogether about 440,000 clones are present, more than 85% being singletons, with the ten largest covering over 4%. Sequencing was performed on peripheral blood. The chain is built from TRBV2 and TRBJ2-1; a possible D gene is TRBD2 (5 bases). The source of this sequence is a woman aged 30 to 39 with acute or convalescent COVID-19. For the CDR3, the DNA is TGTGCCAGCAGTTCGGACTCTCATGAGCAGTTCTTC. Protein product: CASSSDSHEQFF.